The TCR beta chain described here comes from a study of blood T cell repertoires in COVID-19. Background on the study: Sites in the United States, Italy and Spain provided acute and convalescent COVID-19 samples. The cDNA or gDNA used as material had been derived from T cells, B-cell-depleted T cells, or PBMCs.

The CDR3 extends over 16 amino acids. Germline V gives CDR1 MNHEY, CDR2 SVGAGI. V was pared by 4 bases and J by 1 base, with 6 bases of the junction left unmatched. Original handling: Amplification from reference gene primers served as the basis for estimated nucleated cell counts. Some clones are missing from TCRdb's copy, which holds only in-frame ones; the method was immunoSEQ multiplex PCR. V and J calls and clone size are those listed in that table; D and trimming were worked out from the DNA. The sample records roughly 250,000 clones, over 80% being singletons. The clonotype was recovered from a woman between 35 and 50 years old with acute or convalescent COVID-19. V and J are TRBV6-5 and TRBJ2-3; 9 bases map to TRBD1. Specimen: peripheral blood. In DNA, the CDR3 is TGTGCCAGCAGTTTATCCGGGACAGGGCGCACAGATACGCAGTATTTT. Protein: CASSLSGTGRTDTQYF.